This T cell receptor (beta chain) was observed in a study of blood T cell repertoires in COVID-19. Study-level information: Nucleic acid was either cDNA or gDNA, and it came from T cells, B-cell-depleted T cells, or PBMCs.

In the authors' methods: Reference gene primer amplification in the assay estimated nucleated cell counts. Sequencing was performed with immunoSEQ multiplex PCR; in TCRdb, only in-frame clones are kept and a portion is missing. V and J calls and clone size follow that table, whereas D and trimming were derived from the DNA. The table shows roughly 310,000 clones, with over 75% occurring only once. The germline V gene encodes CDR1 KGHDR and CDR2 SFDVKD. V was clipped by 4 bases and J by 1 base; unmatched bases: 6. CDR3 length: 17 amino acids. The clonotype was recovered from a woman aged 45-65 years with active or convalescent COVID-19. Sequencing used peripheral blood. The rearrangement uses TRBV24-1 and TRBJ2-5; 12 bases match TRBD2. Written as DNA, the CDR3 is TGTGCCACCAGTGACTTCCGGACTAGCGGGGCCCAAGAGACCCAGTACTTC. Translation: CATSDFRTSGAQETQYF.